This T cell receptor (beta chain) was identified during a study of blood T cell repertoires in COVID-19. Turning to the study itself: Acute and convalescent COVID-19 specimens originated in the United States, Italy and Spain. PBMCs, B-cell-depleted T cells, or T cells provided the cDNA or gDNA that made up the material.

Per the study methods: Using reference gene primer amplification, nucleated cell counts were estimated. Sequencing used immunoSEQ multiplex PCR; TCRdb keeps in-frame clones, though not all of them. The D gene and trimming were derived from the DNA, and the V and J assignments and clone size from that table. The data hold a few hundred thousand clones, with roughly nine tenths observed a single time. The V end was cut by 4 bases, the J end by 3 bases, with 13 bases between. The CDR3 sequence is 14 residues long. The germline V gene encodes CDR1 SQVTM and CDR2 ANQGSEA. The genes are TRBV29-1 and TRBJ2-1; TRBD2 might be the D (5 bases). Sequencing was performed on peripheral blood. The sequence came from a man aged 55-75 years with acute or convalescent COVID-19. The CDR3 region is CSVVPRAVYNEQFF. The CDR3 nucleotides read TGCAGCGTTGTACCTAGAGCGGTCTACAATGAGCAGTTCTTC.